This note documents a single TCR beta chain sequence. The antigen is undetermined. This sample is part of a study of T cell repertoires in cytomegalovirus infection. Study background: Shared public TCR beta signatures pointed to both CMV infection and a matching HLA type.

Study findings and constraints: In two of eight donors, the top clonotype was HLA-C-restricted CMV-specific. Cumulative frequency of public TCR beta families picked out carriers of CMV plus the relevant HLA.

CDR3 size: 11 residues. V shed 0 bases and J shed 9 bases, with 4 bases lying between them. Germline V gene sequence: CDR1 SGHRS, CDR2 YFSETQ. One entry per CDR3 protein results from TCRdb running MiXCR on the reads. The sample shows about 460,000 distinct CDR3 sequences, approximately 11% of them seen only once. This sequence joins TRBV5-1 and TRBJ1-3; D is ambiguous. This receptor was obtained from a human donor in good health (CMV status not recorded). Some clones in this sample may be carry-over from other donors' samples. Input material: PBMCs. CDR3 residues: CASSLDSTIYF. Here the CDR3 DNA reads TGCGCCAGCAGCTTGGACAGCACCATATATTTT.